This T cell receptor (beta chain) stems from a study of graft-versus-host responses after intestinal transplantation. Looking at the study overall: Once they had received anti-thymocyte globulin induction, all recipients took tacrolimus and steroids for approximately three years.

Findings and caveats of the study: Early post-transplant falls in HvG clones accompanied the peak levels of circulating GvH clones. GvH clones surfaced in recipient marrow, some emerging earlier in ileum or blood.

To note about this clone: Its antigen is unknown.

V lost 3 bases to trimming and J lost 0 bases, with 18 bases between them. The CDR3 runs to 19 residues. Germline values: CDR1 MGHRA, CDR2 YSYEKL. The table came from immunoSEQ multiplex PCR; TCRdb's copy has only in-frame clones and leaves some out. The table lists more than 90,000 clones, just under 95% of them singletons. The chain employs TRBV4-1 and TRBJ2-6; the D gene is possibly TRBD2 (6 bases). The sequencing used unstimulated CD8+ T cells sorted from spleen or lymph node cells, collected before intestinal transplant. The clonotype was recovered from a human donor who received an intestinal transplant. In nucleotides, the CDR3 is TGCGCCAGCAGCCAGCCGGGGGACGTTGTTTCCTCTGGGGCCAACGTCCTGACTTTC. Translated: CASSQPGDVVSSGANVLTF.